Sequencing of this T cell receptor beta chain was carried out in a study of T cells in localized non-small cell lung cancer. The table came from immunoSEQ multiplex PCR; TCRdb's copy has only in-frame clones and leaves some out. The sample consists of about 72,000 clones, almost 85% of them appearing once. This CDR3 comprises 13 residues. The ends were cut back, 6 bases at V and 3 bases at J, with 12 bases in the middle. Looked up from germline, CDR1 is LNHDA and CDR2 is SQIVND (reference sequence). The study, taken as a whole, reports: Elevated blood T cell density was associated with longer overall survival. Uninvolved adjacent lung showed the highest T cell clonality, exceeding tumor. Detection in adjacent lung was observed for a median around 55 of the top 100 tumor clones. Multi-region tumor sequencing was not done, so intratumor heterogeneity could not be excluded.

This clone appeared a few times. Antigen: not known. The source is an older female donor with stage I lung adenocarcinoma. The sample consisted of peripheral blood, taken before any cancer treatment. The gene calls are TRBV19 and TRBJ2-7; no clear D. CDR3: CASRDGRVYEQYF. The CDR3 DNA reads as TGTGCCAGTAGGGACGGCAGAGTCTACGAGCAGTACTTC.